These T cell receptor beta chains were read from a single sample in a study of PD-1 blockade in classical Hodgkin lymphoma. The repertoire was sequenced with immunoSEQ multiplex PCR; TCRdb's copy has only in-frame clones and lacks some. The repertoire holds 20,000 to 25,000 clones, with roughly 75% as singletons. This specimen was peripheral blood mononuclear cells (PBMCs), taken before the second cycle of nivolumab. These receptors all stem from a human donor with classical Hodgkin lymphoma. CDR3s include the opening cysteine and the closing phenylalanine or tryptophan.

v_gene | len | CDR3aa
TRBV5-1 | 15 | CASSPGGNSNQPQHF
TRBV18 | 14 | CASSPTWNTGELFF
TRBV25-1 | 13 | CASSGQINQPQHF
TRBV5-1 | 15 | CASSWLGLPQETQYF
TRBV5-1 | 15 | CASTTSVSSYNEQFF
TRBV4-2 | 16 | CASSQDSGPTYNEQFF
TRBV19 | 18 | CASSILLLGTQVWAEAFF
TRBV5-6 | 15 | CASSLIAFGTDTQYF
TRBV6-1 | 14 | CASRILAGTYEQYF
TRBV29-1 | 12 | CSVTGAPGQAFF
TRBV6-7 | 14 | CASSPPCSGEKLFF
TRBV10-3 | 16 | CAISESGGTFYNEQFF
TRBV28 | 16 | CASSLTARTGNQPQHF
TRBV28 | 16 | CASSFVYDISNQPQHF
TRBV6-5 | 15 | CASSRTGSGGYGYTF
TRBV30 | 14 | CAWSVNKGDTEAFF
TRBV18 | 17 | CASSPRNRDRGPETQYF
TRBV6-5 | 13 | CASSHGETYEQYF
TRBV5-6 | 15 | CASSGGTSGNNEQFF
TRBV7-2 | 15 | CASSLAKPIENEQFF
TRBV6-5 | 15 | CASSYGLADTDTQYF
TRBV2 | 16 | CASSERGTVGNQPQHF
TRBV5-4 | 15 | CASSLPGPNTGELFF
TRBV28 | 17 | CASSLSTGGQNNQPQHF
TRBV7-8 | 14 | CASSLVGINQPQHF
TRBV2 | 12 | CASTGEGRREYF
TRBV21-1 | 17 | CASSKAASGRMAGELFF
TRBV6-1 | 13 | CASSVTGQSAQYF
TRBV11-2 | 15 | CASSLSGGRPAEAFF
TRBV10-2 | 13 | CASSDQRSYEQYF
TRBV7-2 | 16 | CASSPRREGGNYGYTF
TRBV5-4 | 14 | CASSTGTDFYEQYF
TRBV29-1 | 14 | CSVKQDQSSYEQYF
TRBV7-6 | 14 | CASSSPGQGDTQYF
TRBV5-6 | 14 | CASSLGGLGYGYTF
TRBV7-9 | 14 | CASSLAGLVYEQYF
TRBV6-1 | 14 | CASSEEGRNTEAFF
TRBV9 | 18 | CASSVGRLTVGSNQPQHF
TRBV15 | 14 | CATSGGQGLSEQFF
TRBV28 | 16 | CASSPTTGWGTDTQYF
TRBV5-6 | 18 | CASSLGLAGVSSYNEQFF
TRBV4-2 | 19 | CASSQPNAGTSGNTGELFF
TRBV10-3 | 14 | CAISDGQIQETQYF
TRBV5-6 | 17 | CASSFLQGAVDTGELFF
TRBV29-1 | 11 | CSVAEFSEQYF
TRBV7-9 | 13 | CASARDFYNEQFF
TRBV5-6 | 15 | CASRREGWGKETQYF
TRBV7-9 | 13 | CASSLGTLFEAFF
TRBV5-1 | 15 | CASRPGSRATGELFF
TRBV7-8 | 14 | CASTLDRLQETQYF
TRBV6-1 | 12 | CASSEWGETQYF
TRBV11-2 | 14 | CASSLDPTAYEQYF
TRBV5-5 | 15 | CASSPGTARYNEQFF
TRBV5-1 | 14 | CASSLGADTGELFF
TRBV6-1 | 16 | CASSEARTGGSSPLHF
TRBV5-1 | 19 | CASSSNPGLAGGAKNIQYF
TRBV14 | 14 | CASRRTGGKETQYF